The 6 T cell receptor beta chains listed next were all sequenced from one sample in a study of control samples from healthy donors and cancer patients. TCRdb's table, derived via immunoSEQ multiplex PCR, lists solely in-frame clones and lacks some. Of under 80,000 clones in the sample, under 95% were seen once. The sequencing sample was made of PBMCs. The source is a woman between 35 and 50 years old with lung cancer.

CDR3 residues: CASSQEREAGTGANQPQHF. The CDR3 nucleotides read TGCGCCAGCAGCCAAGAACGCGAGGCTGGAACAGGGGCCAATCAGCCCCAGCATTTT. The chain joins TRBV4-1 to TRBJ1-5, with TRBD1 identical over 7 bases. The CDR3 runs to 19 residues. Per the germline V gene, CDR1 is MGHRA and CDR2 is YSYEKL. Trimming at V came to 0 bases and at J to 3 bases, leaving 14 bases not matched to a gene.

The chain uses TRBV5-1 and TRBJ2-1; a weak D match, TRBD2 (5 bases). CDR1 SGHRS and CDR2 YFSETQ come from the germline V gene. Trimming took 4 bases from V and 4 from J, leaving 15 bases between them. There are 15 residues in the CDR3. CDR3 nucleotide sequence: TGCGCCAGCAGCCTCCAGCGGCCTCTTTACAATGAGCAGTTCTTC. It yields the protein CASSLQRPLYNEQFF.

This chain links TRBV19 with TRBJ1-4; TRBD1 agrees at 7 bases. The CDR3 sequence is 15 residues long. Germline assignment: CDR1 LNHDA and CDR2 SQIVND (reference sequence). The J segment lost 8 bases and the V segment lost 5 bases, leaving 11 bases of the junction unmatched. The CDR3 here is CASSPYRGQGEKLFF. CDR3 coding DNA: TGTGCCAGTAGTCCCTACAGGGGCCAAGGAGAAAAACTGTTTTTT.

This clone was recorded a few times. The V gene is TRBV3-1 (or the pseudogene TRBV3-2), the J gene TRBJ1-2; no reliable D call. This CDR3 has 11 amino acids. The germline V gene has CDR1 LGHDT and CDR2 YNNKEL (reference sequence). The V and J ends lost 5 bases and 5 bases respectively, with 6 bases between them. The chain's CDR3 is CASSGGYGYTF. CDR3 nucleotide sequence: TGTGCCAGCAGCGGAGGATATGGCTACACCTTC.

DNA for the CDR3: TGCGCCAGCAGCTTAAGGACAGCACGAGATGGCTACACCTTC. It encodes CASSLRTARDGYTF. The J gene is TRBJ1-2, the V gene TRBV5-1; D possibly corresponds to TRBD1 (6 bases). The ends were cut back, 2 bases at V and 6 bases at J, with 14 bases in the middle. The germline V gene encodes CDR1 SGHRS and CDR2 YFSETQ. The CDR3 length is 14 residues. The variable domain in full, with the rest retrieved from reference TRBV5-1 and TRBJ1-2, is KAGVTQTPRYLIKTRGQQVTLSCSPISGHRSVSWYQQTPGQGLQFLFEYFSETQRNKGNFPGRFSGRQFSNSRSEMNVSTLELGDSALYLCASSLRTARDGYTFGSGTRLTVV.

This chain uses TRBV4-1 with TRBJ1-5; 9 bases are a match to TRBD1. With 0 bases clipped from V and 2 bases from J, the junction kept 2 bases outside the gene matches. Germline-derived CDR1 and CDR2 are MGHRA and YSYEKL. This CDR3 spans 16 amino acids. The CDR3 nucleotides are TGCGCCAGCAGCCAAGACAGGACAGGGGGCAATCAGCCCCAGCATTTT. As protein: CASSQDRTGGNQPQHF.